The clone carrying this T cell receptor beta chain is a singleton in its sample. Its antigen is not known. This CDR3 is built from 14 residues. Germline lookup yields CDR1 SGDLS and CDR2 YYNGEE. V shed 0 bases and J shed 0 bases, with 5 bases lying between them. The data stem from a study of cytotoxic CD8 clonotypes in ibrutinib-treated CLL. Study information: Among the patients, fewer than twelve presented as relapsed/refractory and about 15 as treatment-naive; 17 to 18 showed unmutated IGHV.

Study-wide findings and caveats: Baseline clonality, higher than in age-matched healthy donors, tracked circulating CD8+ T-cell counts. The clonality rise at ibrutinib response reflected private clonotype expansion.

TCRdb's copy holds only in-frame clones and misses some; the assay was immunoSEQ multiplex PCR. The sample lists over 65,000 clones; more than 75% were seen once. This TCR was recovered from a human donor with chronic lymphocytic leukemia. The chain has TRBV9 and TRBJ2-3; perhaps TRBD2 as D (5 bases). Sequencing was performed on PBMCs, taken after 12 months of ibrutinib treatment. The CDR3 region has the DNA TGTGCCAGCAGCGTAGGCGGGAGCACAGATACGCAGTATTTT. It translates to CASSVGGSTDTQYF.